This T cell receptor beta chain comes out of a study of blood T cell repertoires in COVID-19. A note on this clone: One end of the junction fails to match germline, which may point to a read error.

Living in about two dozen US areas, the participants were between roughly 18 and 90 years of age. Categorization into cohorts depended on clinical history that participants reported. Resolution of symptoms, clearance, or two negative PCRs was present in recovered Cohort 3 donors. In the authors' workflow: Reference gene primers were amplified, and this amplification served to estimate nucleated cell counts. Profiled with immunoSEQ multiplex PCR; TCRdb holds only in-frame clones, not every one. That table furnishes V, J and clone size, whereas the DNA furnished D and trimming. Here the sample spans about 300,000 clones, approximately 91% being singletons. The CDR3 has 12 amino acids. Germline V gives CDR1 MNHEY, CDR2 SMNVEV (reference sequence).

This sequence was found in a man between 60 and 75 years old who had recovered from COVID-19. V is TRBV27 and J is TRBJ2-7; the match to TRBD1 covers 7 bases. Sequenced input: PBMCs or T cells enriched from blood (not recorded which). The chain's CDR3 is CASGLQGYEQYF. DNA of the CDR3: TGTGCCAGCGGTTTACAGGGGTACGAGCAGTACTTC.